This T cell receptor beta chain was captured in a study of beta chain features in type 1 diabetes. One heparinised blood draw averaging around 100 mL was given by each donor. All of the sorted populations showed purity greater than 95%. This clone was picked up a small number of times. Its antigen is unknown. Points from the study as a whole: PCR might favor shorter templates, but any such skew would affect patients and controls equally. Any HLA-type effect on TCRB rearrangement remained unresolved here.

V lost 7 bases, J lost 5 bases, and 16 bases stayed unmatched. From germline, CDR1 is SQVTM and CDR2 ANQGSEA. The CDR3 is 15 amino acids. The sequenced template was cDNA made from the entire isolated RNA. Sequenced by immunoSEQ multiplex PCR; TCRdb stores in-frame clones only, minus some. The data show roughly 240,000 clones, over 12% seen once. The receptor comes from a middle-aged woman in good health. The chain is built from TRBV29-1 and TRBJ1-2, with TRBD1 matching over 7 bases. Material: naive CD4+ T cells from blood. CDR3 protein: CSAETTGALRYGYTF. The CDR3 DNA is TGCAGCGCCGAAACCACAGGGGCCCTGAGGTATGGCTACACCTTC.